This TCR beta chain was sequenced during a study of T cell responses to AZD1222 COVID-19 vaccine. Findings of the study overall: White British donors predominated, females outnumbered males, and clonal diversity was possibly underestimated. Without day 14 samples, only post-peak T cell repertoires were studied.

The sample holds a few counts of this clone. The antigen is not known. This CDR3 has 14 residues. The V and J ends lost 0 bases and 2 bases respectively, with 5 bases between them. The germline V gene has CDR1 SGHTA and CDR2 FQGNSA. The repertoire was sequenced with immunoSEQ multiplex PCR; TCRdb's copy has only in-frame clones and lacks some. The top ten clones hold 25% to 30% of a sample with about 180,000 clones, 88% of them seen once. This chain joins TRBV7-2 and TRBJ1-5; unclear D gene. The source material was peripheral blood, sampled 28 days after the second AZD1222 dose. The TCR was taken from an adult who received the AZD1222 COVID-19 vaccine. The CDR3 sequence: CASSLAQGNQPQHF. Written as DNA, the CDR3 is TGTGCCAGCAGCTTAGCCCAGGGCAATCAGCCCCAGCATTTT. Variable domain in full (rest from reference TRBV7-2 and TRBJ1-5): GAGVSQSPSNKVTEKGKDVELRCDPISGHTALYWYRQSLGQGLEFLIYFQGNSAPDKSGLPSDRFSAERTGGSVSTLTIQRTQQEDSAVYLCASSLAQGNQPQHFGDGTRLSIL.